The 32 T cell receptor beta chains below come from one sample, sequenced in a study of immune characterization of retroperitoneal liposarcoma. A single record per CDR3 protein comes from TCRdb applying MiXCR to the PCR reads. The sample holds 15,000 or so distinct CDR3 sequences, 40% to 50% seen once. Sequencing was performed on tumor tissue. The receptors here all came from a female donor with retroperitoneal liposarcoma.

V gene TRBV7-6 combines with J gene TRBJ2-3; weak D call: TRBD2 (6 bases). Germline V lookup: CDR1 SGHVS, CDR2 FNYEAQ. V dropped 8 bases and J dropped 9 bases, with 18 bases sitting between them. The CDR3 extends over 13 amino acids. CDR3 sequence reads: CASGDGARETQYF. CDR3 in DNA: TGTGCCAGCGGGGACGGCGCACGGGAGACGCAGTATTTT. The complete variable domain, with remaining parts taken from reference TRBV7-6 and TRBJ2-3, reads GAGVSQSPRYKVTKRGQDVALRCDPISGHVSLYWYRQALGQGPEFLTYFNYEAQQDKSGLPNDRFSAERPEGSISTLTIQRTEQRDSAMYRCASGDGARETQYFGPGTRLTVL.

V is TRBV6-1 and J is TRBJ2-1; possible D gene TRBD2, 6 bases. CDR1 and CDR2 (germline): MNHNS, SASEGT. Deletions cut 2 bases from V and 16 bases from J, with 12 bases between. The CDR3 has 11 residues. DNA of the CDR3: TGTGCCAGCAGTGAAATGGGGGGAAATTTCTTC. Protein: CASSEMGGNFF.

The V and J genes are TRBV6-1 and TRBJ2-1, with a tentative D call TRBD2 (6 bases). The assigned J gene may be wrong: the sequence end matches TRBJ2-7 better. The CDR3 totals 15 residues. In germline, CDR1 is MNHNS, CDR2 SASEGT. The CDR3 bases are TGTGCCAGCAGCCAAGAGGAGGGAGCGTCCTACGAGCAGTACTTC. Protein sequence: CASSQEEGASYEQYF.

As for this clonotype: A much bigger clone sits one base away, suggesting this may be a read error. The chain couples TRBV6-1 to TRBJ2-1, with D maybe TRBD2 (5 bases). Germline CDR1 is MNHNS and CDR2 is SASEGT. The V and J ends lost 8 bases and 10 bases respectively, with 18 bases between them. The CDR3 has 13 residues. The CDR3 loop is CASYGNGYYEQFF. The CDR3 region has the DNA TGTGCCAGCTACGGGAACGGATACTACGAGCAGTTCTTC.

The chain recombines TRBV6-5 with TRBJ2-1, with D possibly TRBD2 on 6 matching bases. This CDR3 contains 16 residues. CDR1 is MNHEY and CDR2 is SVGAGI in the germline V gene. V lost 4 bases, J lost 0 bases, and 13 bases lay in between. The CDR3: CASSSSGPSSYNEQFF. CDR3 DNA: TGTGCCAGCAGTTCGAGCGGGCCGAGCTCCTACAATGAGCAGTTCTTC.

This chain joins TRBV6-6 and TRBJ1-1, with a possible D match to TRBD1 (6 bases). Trimming shortened V by 0 bases and J by 4 bases, and 9 bases separated the two germline ends. The CDR3 loop spans 14 amino acids. Germline CDR1 MNHNY, CDR2 SVGAGI (reference sequence). CDR3 DNA sequence: TGTGCCAGCAGTTACTCGGGGGCTGCCACTGAAGCTTTCTTT. Its translation: CASSYSGAATEAFF.

The rearrangement uses TRBV6-6 and TRBJ2-3, with D tentatively TRBD1 (6 bases). This CDR3 is 16 amino acids long. Germline V gives CDR1 MNHNY, CDR2 SVGAGI (reference sequence). The V gene lost 6 bases and the J gene lost 2 bases, with 18 bases spanning the gap. The CDR3 nucleotides are TGTGCCAGCAGCCAAACAGGGTTGGCCCACACAGATACGCAGTATTTT. This gives the protein CASSQTGLAHTDTQYF.

J is TRBJ2-2 and V is TRBV10-1, with a weak D call TRBD2 (6 bases). Germline CDR1 is WNHNN and CDR2 is SYGVQD (reference sequence). The CDR3 consists of 16 residues. V was pared by 0 bases and J by 4 bases, with 12 bases between. CDR3 coding DNA: TGCGCCAGCAGTGAGTCCCGCGCGGGAAGCACCGGGGAGCTGTTTTTT. This sequence encodes CASSESRAGSTGELFF.

By proportion, this clonotype is medium-sized (0.01 to 0.1%). This chain uses TRBV6-1 with TRBJ2-3; D uncertain. Trimming removed 8 bases from V and 5 bases from J, with 20 bases in between. This CDR3 region has 15 residues. Germline V gives CDR1 MNHNS, CDR2 SASEGT. DNA for the CDR3: TGTGCCAGCGCTAACCCCCGCGGTGGGAAAGATACGCAGTATTTT. It encodes CASANPRGGKDTQYF.

The V and J genes are TRBV27 and TRBJ2-3; 8 nucleotides line up with TRBD1. The CDR3 runs 12 residues. Looked up from germline, CDR1 is MNHEY and CDR2 is SMNVEV (reference sequence). V gave up 8 bases and J gave up 6 bases; unmatched junction bases: 4. DNA for the CDR3: TGTGCCAGCGGGACAGGCCCGGATACGCAGTATTTT. It specifies CASGTGPDTQYF.

This chain joins TRBV12-3 or TRBV12-4 and TRBJ1-5; no firm D call. V dropped 6 bases and J dropped 7 bases, with 16 bases sitting between them. The CDR3 spans 14 residues. The CDR3 protein is CASRILAPDQPQHF. In DNA, the CDR3 is TGTGCCAGCAGAATATTAGCACCCGACCAGCCCCAGCATTTT.

The V and J genes are TRBV7-2 and TRBJ2-3; possibly TRBD2 for D (5 bases). The CDR3 runs 16 residues. Trimming removed 4 bases from V and 0 bases from J, with 14 bases in between. CDR1 and CDR2 (germline): SGHTA, FQGNSA. The CDR3: CASSSHRGYSTDTQYF. Here the CDR3 DNA reads TGTGCCAGCAGCTCCCACCGAGGGTATAGCACAGATACGCAGTATTTT.

This clonotype is labeled medium-sized. The V call is TRBV6-1, the J call TRBJ2-5; 7 positions match TRBD1. CDR1 and CDR2 from the germline V gene are MNHNS and SASEGT. V lost 8 bases and J lost 4; bases outside the gene matches: 7. This CDR3 has 13 residues. CDR3 bases: TGTGCCAGCGTCTGGACAGGACGAGAGACCCAGTACTTC. It specifies CASVWTGRETQYF.

The V gene is TRBV6-6, the J gene TRBJ2-7; D gene uncertain. The DNA end favors TRBJ2-5, so the J call may be wrong. The germline gives CDR1 MNHNY, CDR2 SVGAGI (reference sequence). This CDR3 contains 13 residues. The CDR3 nucleotides are TGTGCCAGCAGTTACTCGAGGCAAGAGACCCAGTACTTC. Protein sequence: CASSYSRQETQYF.

The count of this clonotype is one. The V and J genes are TRBV24-1 and TRBJ2-5; 7 bases agree with TRBD1. The better agreement between TRBJ2-7 and the DNA end casts doubt on the J call. This CDR3 contains 15 residues. Germline values: CDR1 KGHDR, CDR2 SFDVKD. CDR3 in amino acids: CATSDGQGVWYEQYF. CDR3 nucleotide sequence: TGTGCCACCAGTGATGGGCAGGGGGTCTGGTACGAGCAGTACTTC.

In its sample, this clonotype was seen once. Sequence at one end of the junction differs from germline and may be a read error. The gene calls are TRBV6-1 and TRBJ1-4; D is uncertain. Germline values: CDR1 MNHNS, CDR2 SASEGT. The CDR3 sequence is 14 residues long. The CDR3 sequence: CASSETEVREKLIF. Written as DNA, the CDR3 is TGTGCCAGCAGTGAGACGGAAGTGAGGGAAAAACTGATTTTT.

There are a few counts of this clonotype. J is TRBJ2-3 and V is TRBV27, with D hard to call. With 5 bases removed from V and 5 bases from J, the gap between germline ends came to 8 bases. Germline lookup yields CDR1 MNHEY and CDR2 SMNVEV (reference sequence). The CDR3 is made up of 12 amino acids. The CDR3, as DNA: TGTGCCAGCAGTCCCAGGAGAGATACGCAGTATTTT. It codes for CASSPRRDTQYF.

This rearrangement joins TRBV11-2 to TRBJ2-5; 9 nucleotides align to TRBD2. CDR1 SGHAT and CDR2 FQNNGV come from the germline V gene. J lost 11 bases, V lost 1 base, and 14 bases had no gene match. The length of the CDR3 is 16 residues. CDR3 in DNA: TGTGCCAGCAGCTTAGGTCTAGCGGGATTTTACAATGAGCAGTACTTC. Its protein product is CASSLGLAGFYNEQYF.

The chain recombines TRBV6-1 with TRBJ1-6; TRBD1 aligns across 8 bases. Germline V gene data show CDR1 as MNHNS and CDR2 as SASEGT. Trimming cost V 5 bases and J 8 bases; bases outside gene matches: 11. The CDR3 sequence is 16 residues long. The CDR3 loop reads CASSPQGAALYSPLHF. CDR3 coding DNA: TGTGCCAGCAGTCCCCAGGGGGCGGCTCTATATTCACCCCTCCACTTT.

Notes on this clonotype: Being one base from a much bigger clone, this may be a read error. V gene TRBV11-3 combines with J gene TRBJ2-7, with TRBD2 as a possible D gene (6 bases). This CDR3 has 15 amino acids. The ends were cut back, 5 bases at V and 3 bases at J, with 17 bases in the middle. The germline V gene encodes CDR1 SGHNT and CDR2 YENEEA. Here the CDR3 reads CASSPLGGLSYEQYF. The CDR3 DNA reads as TGTGCCAGCAGCCCCCTGGGGGGATTGAGCTACGAGCAGTACTTC.

The chain uses TRBV6-1 and TRBJ2-1, with 13 bases fitting TRBD2. This CDR3 has 13 residues. Germline V gene data show CDR1 as MNHNS and CDR2 as SASEGT. J was trimmed by 6 bases and V by 10 bases; bases with no gene match: 3. The CDR3 DNA follows: TGTGCCACCCGGACTAGCGGGAGCAATGAGCAGTTCTTC. As protein: CATRTSGSNEQFF.

This clonotype has a handful of counts. This sequence joins TRBV6-4 and TRBJ2-4, with D tentatively TRBD1 or TRBD2 (5 bases each). V gave up 2 bases and J gave up 13 bases, with 18 bases separating them. Germline loops: CDR1 MRHNA, CDR2 SNTAGT. CDR3 length equals 14 residues. The CDR3 reads CASSDDRDGKEQYF. The CDR3 region has the DNA TGTGCCAGCAGTGACGATAGGGACGGGAAGGAGCAGTACTTC.

The chain recombines TRBV25-1 with TRBJ2-2; TRBD1 is a possible D gene (6 bases). In germline, CDR1 is MGHDK, CDR2 SYGVNS. V was cut by 4 bases and J by 6 bases, with 12 bases left in between. The CDR3 is 14 amino acids. CDR3 DNA sequence: TGTGCCAGCAGTGTACAGGGAAATGCCGGGGAGCTGTTTTTT. Translating gives CASSVQGNAGELFF. Together with reference TRBV25-1 and TRBJ2-2, the CDR3 gives the full variable domain: EADIYQTPRYLVIGTGKKITLECSQTMGHDKMYWYQQDPGMELHLIHYSYGVNSTEKGDLSSESTVSRIRTEHFPLTLESARPSHTSQYLCASSVQGNAGELFFGEGSRLTVL.

About this clonotype itself: One end of the junction does not line up with germline, which may come from a read error. The CDR3 here is CASSQDAGTSSYNEQFF. The CDR3 DNA reads as TGTGCCAGCAGCCAAGACGCCGGGACCAGCTCCTACAATGAGCAGTTCTTC. The chain links TRBV4-1 to TRBJ2-1; tentatively, D is TRBD1 or TRBD2 (5 bases each). Germline values: CDR1 MGHRA, CDR2 YSYEKL. The CDR3 extends over 17 amino acids.

With regard to this clonotype: The junction and the germline gene differ at one end; a read error may be behind it. This rearrangement joins TRBV6-1 to TRBJ1-6, with 7 bases aligning to TRBD1. Per the germline V gene, CDR1 is MNHNS and CDR2 is SASEGT. The CDR3 length is 14 residues. As DNA, the CDR3 is TGTGTCAGCAGTCCTAGACAGGGAAATTCACCCCTCCACTTT. Translated, it gives CVSSPRQGNSPLHF.

This sequence joins TRBV10-2 and TRBJ2-1, with a tentative D call TRBD1 (6 bases). The J call is doubtful: the DNA matches TRBJ2-5 better. Germline V gene lookup returns CDR1 WSHSY and CDR2 SAAADI. This CDR3 is built from 14 residues. The CDR3 region is CASSSPVGAETQYF. DNA for the CDR3: TGCGCCAGCAGTTCCCCGGTGGGGGCCGAGACCCAGTACTTC.

As for this clonotype: This may be a read error, as it is one base from a much larger clone. The rearrangement joins TRBV7-2 to TRBJ1-6; tentative D call: TRBD1 (6 bases). V lost 5 bases to trimming and J lost 6 bases, with 14 bases between them. The CDR3 is 15 residues long. Germline-derived CDR1 and CDR2 are SGHTA and FQGNSA. The CDR3 bases are TGTGCCAGCAGCGGGGGGCGGGTTAGTAATTCACCCCTCCACTTT. This codes for CASSGGRVSNSPLHF.

This sequence joins TRBV4-3 and TRBJ2-7; 11 bases map to TRBD2. Germline values: CDR1 LGHNA, CDR2 YSLEER. This CDR3 contains 16 residues. The V gene end was trimmed by 3 bases and the J gene end by 0 bases; junction bases not matched to a gene: 4. The CDR3 region has the DNA TGCGCCAGCAGCCATTTAGCGGGGGGGAGCTCCTACGAGCAGTACTTC. It translates to CASSHLAGGSSYEQYF.

The chain carries TRBV27 and TRBJ2-1; D might be TRBD2 (6 bases). With 5 bases removed from V and 4 bases from J, the gap between germline ends came to 12 bases. The CDR3 loop spans 14 amino acids. Germline V gives CDR1 MNHEY, CDR2 SMNVEV (reference sequence). The CDR3 nucleotides read TGTGCCAGCAGTGTTGGAGGGGTGTACAATGAGCAGTTCTTC. Encoded protein: CASSVGGVYNEQFF.

V is TRBV6-1 and J is TRBJ2-3; 7 nucleotides line up with TRBD2. In germline, CDR1 is MNHNS, CDR2 SASEGT. CDR3 length: 16 residues. The J segment lost 1 base and the V segment lost 2 bases, leaving 6 bases of the junction unmatched. The CDR3 DNA sequence: TGTGCCAGCAGTGAAAGCTGGGGGGGGGGCACAGATACGCAGTATTTT. Residues: CASSESWGGGTDTQYF.

This clonotype was observed a few times. The genes are TRBV12-3 or TRBV12-4 and TRBJ2-1; 10 nucleotides align to TRBD2. This CDR3 has 14 amino acids. V was pared by 6 bases and J by 6 bases, with 5 bases of the junction left unmatched. Here the CDR3 DNA reads TGTGCCAGCAGACTAGCGGGGAGATTCAATGAGCAGTTCTTC. Translation: CASRLAGRFNEQFF.

V and J are TRBV27 and TRBJ2-2; D gene ambiguous. The germline V gene has CDR1 MNHEY and CDR2 SMNVEV (reference sequence). Trimming left V 3 bases short and J 4 bases short, with 18 bases between. The CDR3 has 17 residues. The CDR3, as DNA: TGTGCCAGCAGTTTTATATACAGCCGATTTACCACCGGGGAGCTGTTTTTT. As protein: CASSFIYSRFTTGELFF.